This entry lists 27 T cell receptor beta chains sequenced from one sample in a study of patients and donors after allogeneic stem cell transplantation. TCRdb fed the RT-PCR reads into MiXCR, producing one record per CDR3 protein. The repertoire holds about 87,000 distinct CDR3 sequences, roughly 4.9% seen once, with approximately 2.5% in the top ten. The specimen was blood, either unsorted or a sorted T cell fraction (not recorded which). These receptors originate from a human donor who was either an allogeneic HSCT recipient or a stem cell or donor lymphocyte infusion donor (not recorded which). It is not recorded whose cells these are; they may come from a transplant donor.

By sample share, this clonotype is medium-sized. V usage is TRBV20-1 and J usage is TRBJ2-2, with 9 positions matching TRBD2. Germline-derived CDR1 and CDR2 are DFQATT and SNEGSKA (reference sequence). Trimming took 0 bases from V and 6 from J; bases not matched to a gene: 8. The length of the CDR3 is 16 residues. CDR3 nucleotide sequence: TGCAGTGCTAGAGACCACCAGCGGGGGGAGGCCGGGGAGCTGTTTTTT. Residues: CSARDHQRGEAGELFF.

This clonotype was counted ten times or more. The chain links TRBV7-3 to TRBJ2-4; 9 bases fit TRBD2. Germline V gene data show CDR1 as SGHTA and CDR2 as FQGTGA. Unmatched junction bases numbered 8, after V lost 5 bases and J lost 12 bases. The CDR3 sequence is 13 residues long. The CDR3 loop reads CASSPYSGGYQYF. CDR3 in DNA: TGTGCCAGCAGCCCCTATAGCGGGGGCTATCAGTACTTC.

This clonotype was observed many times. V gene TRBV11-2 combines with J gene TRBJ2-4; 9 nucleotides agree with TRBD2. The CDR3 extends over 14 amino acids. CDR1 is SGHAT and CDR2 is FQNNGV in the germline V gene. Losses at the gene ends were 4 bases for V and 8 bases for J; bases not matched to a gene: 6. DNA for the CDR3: TGTGCCAGCAGCTCCGGGACTAGCAGGGACATTCAGTACTTC. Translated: CASSSGTSRDIQYF.

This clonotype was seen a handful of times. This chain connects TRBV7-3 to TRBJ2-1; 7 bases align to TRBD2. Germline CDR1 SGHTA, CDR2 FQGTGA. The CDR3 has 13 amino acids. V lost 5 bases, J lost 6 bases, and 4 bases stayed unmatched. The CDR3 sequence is CASSLSGANEQFF. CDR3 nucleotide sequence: TGTGCCAGCAGCCTGAGCGGGGCCAATGAGCAGTTCTTC.

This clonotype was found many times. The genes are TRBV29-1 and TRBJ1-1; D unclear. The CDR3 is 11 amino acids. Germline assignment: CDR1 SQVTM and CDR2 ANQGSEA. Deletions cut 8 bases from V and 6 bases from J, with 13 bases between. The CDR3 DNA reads TGCAGCACCCTAACCGTCGCTGAAGCTTTCTTT. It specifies CSTLTVAEAFF.

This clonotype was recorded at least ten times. The CDR3 sequence is CASKKWGNDEQYF. In nucleotides, the CDR3 is TGTGCCAGCAAAAAGTGGGGGAACGACGAGCAGTACTTC. The rearrangement uses TRBV2 and TRBJ2-7; TRBD1 or TRBD2 may be the D gene (5 bases each). Germline lookup yields CDR1 SNHLY and CDR2 FYNNEI. The germline V and J ends were trimmed by 7 bases and 5 bases, with 15 bases remaining between them. This CDR3 comprises 13 residues. The full variable domain, rest sourced from reference TRBV2 and TRBJ2-7, is EPEVTQTPSHQVTQMGQEVILRCVPISNHLYFYWYRQILGQKVEFLVSFYNNEISEKSEIFDDQFSVERPDGSNFTLKIRSTKLEDSAMYFCASKKWGNDEQYFGPGTRLTVT.

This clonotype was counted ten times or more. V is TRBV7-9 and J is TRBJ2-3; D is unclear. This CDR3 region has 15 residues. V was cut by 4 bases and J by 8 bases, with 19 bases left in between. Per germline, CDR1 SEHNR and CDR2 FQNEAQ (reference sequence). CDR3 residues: CASSSADSRWGTQYF. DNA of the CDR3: TGTGCCAGCAGCTCGGCTGATTCGCGGTGGGGTACGCAGTATTTT.

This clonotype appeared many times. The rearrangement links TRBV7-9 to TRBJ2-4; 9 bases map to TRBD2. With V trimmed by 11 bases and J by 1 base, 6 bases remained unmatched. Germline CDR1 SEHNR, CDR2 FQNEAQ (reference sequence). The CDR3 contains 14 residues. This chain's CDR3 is CAVTTSGAKNIQYF. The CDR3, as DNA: TGTGCCGTGACAACTAGCGGGGCCAAAAACATTCAGTACTTC.

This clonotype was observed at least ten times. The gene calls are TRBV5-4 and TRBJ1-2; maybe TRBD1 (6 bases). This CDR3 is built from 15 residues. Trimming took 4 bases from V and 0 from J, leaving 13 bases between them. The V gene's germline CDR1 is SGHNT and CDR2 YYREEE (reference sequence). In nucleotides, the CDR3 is TGTGCCAGCAGCACCGGACAGCCGACTAACTATGGCTACACCTTC. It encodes CASSTGQPTNYGYTF.

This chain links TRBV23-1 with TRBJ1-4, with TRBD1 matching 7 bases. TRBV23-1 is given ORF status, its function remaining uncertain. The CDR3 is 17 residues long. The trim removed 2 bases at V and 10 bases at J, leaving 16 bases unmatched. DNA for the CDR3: TGCGCCAGCAGTCAACCCACGGTCAGACAGGGAGGTAGAAAACTGTTTTTT. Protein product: CASSQPTVRQGGRKLFF.

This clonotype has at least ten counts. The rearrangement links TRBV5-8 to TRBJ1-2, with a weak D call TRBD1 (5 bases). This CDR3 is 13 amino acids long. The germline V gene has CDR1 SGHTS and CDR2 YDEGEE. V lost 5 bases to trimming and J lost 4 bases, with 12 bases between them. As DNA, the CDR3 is TGTGCCAGCAGAGACAGATCCTCCTATGGCTACACCTTC. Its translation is CASRDRSSYGYTF.

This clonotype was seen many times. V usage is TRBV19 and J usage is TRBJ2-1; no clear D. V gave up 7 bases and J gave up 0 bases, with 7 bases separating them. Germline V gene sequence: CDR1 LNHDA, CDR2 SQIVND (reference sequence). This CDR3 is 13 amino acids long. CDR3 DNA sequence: TGTGCCAGTAAAGGTAGCTCCTACAATGAGCAGTTCTTC. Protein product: CASKGSSYNEQFF.

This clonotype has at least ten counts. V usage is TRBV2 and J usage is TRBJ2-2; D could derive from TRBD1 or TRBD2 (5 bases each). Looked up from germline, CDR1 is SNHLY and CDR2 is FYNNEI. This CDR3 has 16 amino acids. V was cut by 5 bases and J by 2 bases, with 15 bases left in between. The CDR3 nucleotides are TGTGCCAGCAGTCTCCTGGGGACGGTTAACACCGGGGAGCTGTTTTTT. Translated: CASSLLGTVNTGELFF.

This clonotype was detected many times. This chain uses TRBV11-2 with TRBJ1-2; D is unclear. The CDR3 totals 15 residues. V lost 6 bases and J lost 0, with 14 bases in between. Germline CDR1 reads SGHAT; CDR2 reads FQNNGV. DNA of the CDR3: TGTGCCAGCAGTTTCGAGAGGGCCACTAACTATGGCTACACCTTC. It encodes CASSFERATNYGYTF.

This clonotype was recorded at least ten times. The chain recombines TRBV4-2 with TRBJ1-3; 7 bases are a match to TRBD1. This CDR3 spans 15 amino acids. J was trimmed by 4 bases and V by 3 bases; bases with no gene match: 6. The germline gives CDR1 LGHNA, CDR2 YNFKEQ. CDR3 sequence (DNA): TGTGCCAGCAGCCACCCTCGGACAGGCGGAAACACCATATATTTT. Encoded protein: CASSHPRTGGNTIYF.

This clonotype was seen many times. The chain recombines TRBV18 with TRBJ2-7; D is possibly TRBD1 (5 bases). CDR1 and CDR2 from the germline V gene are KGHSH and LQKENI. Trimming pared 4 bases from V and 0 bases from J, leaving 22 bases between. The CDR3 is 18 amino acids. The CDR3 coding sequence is TGTGCCAGCTCACTTGGGCCGGGCGGTGGGGCCGTCTCCTACGAGCAGTACTTC. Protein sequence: CASSLGPGGGAVSYEQYF.

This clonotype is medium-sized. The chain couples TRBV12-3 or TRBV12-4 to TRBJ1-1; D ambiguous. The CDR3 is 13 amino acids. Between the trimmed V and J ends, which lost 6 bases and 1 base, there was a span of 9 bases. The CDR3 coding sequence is TGTGCCAGCAGCCAATTCGGGAACACTGAAGCTTTCTTT. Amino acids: CASSQFGNTEAFF.

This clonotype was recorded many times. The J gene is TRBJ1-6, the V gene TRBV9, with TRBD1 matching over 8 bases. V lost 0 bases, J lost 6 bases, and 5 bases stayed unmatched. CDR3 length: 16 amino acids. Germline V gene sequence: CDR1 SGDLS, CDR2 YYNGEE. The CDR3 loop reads CASSVGPGGSNSPLHF. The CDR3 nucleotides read TGTGCCAGCAGCGTAGGTCCAGGGGGCTCTAATTCACCCCTCCACTTT.

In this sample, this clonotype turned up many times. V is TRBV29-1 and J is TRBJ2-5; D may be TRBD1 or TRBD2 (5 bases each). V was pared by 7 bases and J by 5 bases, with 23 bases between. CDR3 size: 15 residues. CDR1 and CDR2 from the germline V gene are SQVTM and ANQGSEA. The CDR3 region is CSANRGDKGWETQYF. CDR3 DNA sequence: TGCAGCGCCAATCGGGGCGACAAAGGGTGGGAGACCCAGTACTTC.

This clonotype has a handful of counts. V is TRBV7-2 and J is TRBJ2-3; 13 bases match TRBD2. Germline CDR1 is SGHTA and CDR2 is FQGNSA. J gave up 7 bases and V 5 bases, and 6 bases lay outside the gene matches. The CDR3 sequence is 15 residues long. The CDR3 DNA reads TGTGCCAGCAGCACTAGCGGGGGGGGGCAGTATACGCAGTATTTT. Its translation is CASSTSGGGQYTQYF.

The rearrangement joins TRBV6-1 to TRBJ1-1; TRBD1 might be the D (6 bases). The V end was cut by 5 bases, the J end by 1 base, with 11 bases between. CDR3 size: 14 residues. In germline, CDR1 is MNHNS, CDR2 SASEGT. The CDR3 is CASSNLQGNTEAFF. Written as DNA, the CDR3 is TGTGCCAGCAGTAACCTACAGGGGAACACTGAAGCTTTCTTT.

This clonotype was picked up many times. Here the CDR3 DNA reads TGTGCCAGCAGTTTATGGGACAGGGTGAAAGATACGCAGTATTTT. Translation: CASSLWDRVKDTQYF. V usage is TRBV27 and J usage is TRBJ2-3; 9 bases match TRBD1. Germline lookup yields CDR1 MNHEY and CDR2 SMNVEV (reference sequence). The CDR3 contains 15 residues. The V segment lost 1 base and the J segment 5 bases; nucleotides outside the gene matches: 4.

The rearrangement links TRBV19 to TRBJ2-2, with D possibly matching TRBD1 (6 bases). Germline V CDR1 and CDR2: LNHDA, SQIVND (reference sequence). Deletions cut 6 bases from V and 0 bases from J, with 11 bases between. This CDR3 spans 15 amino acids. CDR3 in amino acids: CASRRGWANTGELFF. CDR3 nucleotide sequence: TGTGCCAGTAGGAGGGGGTGGGCGAACACCGGGGAGCTGTTTTTT. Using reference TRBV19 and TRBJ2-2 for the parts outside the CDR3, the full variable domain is DGGITQSPKYLFRKEGQNVTLSCEQNLNHDAMYWYRQDPGQGLRLIYYSQIVNDFQKGDIAEGYSVSREKKESFPLTVTSAQKNPTAFYLCASRRGWANTGELFFGEGSRLTVL.

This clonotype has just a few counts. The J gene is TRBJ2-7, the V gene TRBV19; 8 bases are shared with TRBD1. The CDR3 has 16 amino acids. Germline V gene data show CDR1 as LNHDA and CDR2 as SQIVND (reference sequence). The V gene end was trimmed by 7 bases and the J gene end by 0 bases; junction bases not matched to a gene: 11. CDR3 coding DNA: TGTGCCAGTAAAGGGACAGGCATTTTCGCCTCCTACGAGCAGTACTTC. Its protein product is CASKGTGIFASYEQYF. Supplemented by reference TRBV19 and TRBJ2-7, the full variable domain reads DGGITQSPKYLFRKEGQNVTLSCEQNLNHDAMYWYRQDPGQGLRLIYYSQIVNDFQKGDIAEGYSVSREKKESFPLTVTSAQKNPTAFYLCASKGTGIFASYEQYFGPGTRLTVT.

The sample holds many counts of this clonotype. The CDR3 is CASSLRTSGYEQYF. For the CDR3, the DNA is TGTGCCAGCAGCTTAAGGACTAGCGGCTACGAGCAGTACTTC. The chain joins TRBV7-9 to TRBJ2-7, with TRBD2 identical over 10 bases. In germline, CDR1 is SEHNR, CDR2 FQNEAQ (reference sequence). There are 14 residues in the CDR3. V lost 2 bases to trimming and J lost 3 bases; unmatched junction nucleotides: 1.

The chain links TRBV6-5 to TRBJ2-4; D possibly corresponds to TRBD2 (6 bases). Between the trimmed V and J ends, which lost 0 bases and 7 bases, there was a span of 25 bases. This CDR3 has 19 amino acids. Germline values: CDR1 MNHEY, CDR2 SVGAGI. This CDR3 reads CASSYSGRGIPRETNIQYF. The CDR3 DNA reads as TGTGCCAGCAGTTACTCCGGACGGGGGATCCCGAGAGAGACTAACATTCAGTACTTC.

Here the CDR3 DNA reads TGTGCCAGTAGTATCTTCCGGGGGGACTATGGCTACACCTTC. Amino acids: CASSIFRGDYGYTF. The chain combines TRBV19 with TRBJ1-2; possibly TRBD1 for D (5 bases). The ends were cut back, 3 bases at V and 3 bases at J, with 11 bases in the middle. Germline V lookup: CDR1 LNHDA, CDR2 SQIVND (reference sequence). CDR3 length: 14 residues.